The text below deals with one TCR beta chain. Its matching antigen is unknown. The CDR3 has 17 amino acids. The J segment lost 4 bases and the V segment lost 4 bases, leaving 13 bases of the junction unmatched. The germline V gene has CDR1 MNHNS and CDR2 SASEGT. This sample stems from a study of cytomegalovirus exposure and HLA in healthy donors. Study-wide results and caveats: Many donors shared some public TCRs, even though most TCR sequences were rare. Later on, analysis showed that most CMV-associated TCR beta chains appeared to be HLA-restricted.

Donors sampled were nominally healthy, though unrecorded immune exposures were likely. PCR amplification relied on 60 Vbeta primers (plus 13 Jbeta primers). Profiled with immunoSEQ multiplex PCR; TCRdb holds only in-frame clones, not every one. The profile shows fewer than 110,000 clones, around three quarters of them singletons. The TCR originated in a man in his thirties or forties in good health and CMV-seronegative. The sample was PBMCs. The chain links TRBV6-1 to TRBJ2-7; TRBD2 agrees at 10 bases. The CDR3 here is CASSASIPSGSMYEQYF. The CDR3 DNA is TGTGCCAGCAGTGCGTCGATACCTAGCGGGAGTATGTACGAGCAGTACTTC.